The T cell receptor (beta chain) described here comes from a study of CD8 T cells in ankylosing spondylitis. Study conclusions and caveats: CD8+ cells made up the disease-linked clones, which were relatively rare in peripheral blood.

Libraries of TCR beta came from quantitative 5'-RACE with molecular barcodes. TCRdb passed the 5' RACE reads through MiXCR, listing each CDR3 protein once. This table holds about 240,000 distinct CDR3 sequences, 8% to 9.5% found once. In its sample, this clonotype was seen many times. Its antigen remains unidentified. There are 15 residues in the CDR3. Germline CDR1 is SGDLS and CDR2 is YYNGEE. J was trimmed by 4 bases and V by 3 bases; bases with no gene match: 7. V is TRBV9 and J is TRBJ1-5; 7 bases are a match to TRBD1. The sequencing input was blood, either unsorted or a sorted T cell fraction (not recorded which). This TCR came from a male donor with ankylosing spondylitis or in good health (not recorded which). The chain's CDR3 is CASSDRDSSNQPQHF. CDR3 in DNA: TGTGCCAGCAGCGACCGGGACAGTTCGAATCAGCCCCAGCATTTT.